These 11 T cell receptor beta chains originate from one sample sequenced in a study of post-analysis software for immune sequencing data. Study-level points and caveats: TRBV segments more frequent in patients than in controls numbered five and included TRBV5-6, TRBV5-1 and TRBV20-1.

Unique-molecular-identifier-tagged TCR beta cDNA libraries were used. TCRdb re-analysed the PCR reads in MiXCR, keeping a single row per CDR3 protein. The sample includes just over 250,000 distinct CDR3 sequences, about 38% seen only once; the top ten take around 4.7%. The antigens of these receptors remain unknown. The sequenced sample consisted of blood. The receptor set was obtained from a girl between 5 and 17 years old with multiple sclerosis.

This clonotype has only a few counts. The gene calls are TRBV20-1 and TRBJ2-3, with D possibly being TRBD2 (7 bases). The CDR3 loop spans 14 amino acids. Germline lookup yields CDR1 DFQATT and CDR2 SNEGSKA (reference sequence). Between the trimmed V and J ends, which lost 5 bases and 4 bases, there was a span of 16 bases. This chain's CDR3 is CSAYGGGGSDTQYF. CDR3 in DNA: TGCAGTGCTTATGGGGGCGGGGGATCAGATACGCAGTATTTT.

With regard to this clonotype: A much larger clone lies a single base off, so this may be a read error. The gene calls are TRBV6-6 and TRBJ1-2; the D gene is possibly TRBD1 (5 bases). The V gene lost 0 bases and the J gene lost 6 bases, with 17 bases spanning the gap. The CDR3 runs to 16 residues. The germline CDR1 and CDR2 sequences are MNHNY and SVGAGI (reference sequence). The CDR3 coding sequence is TGTGCCAGCAGTTACTCCCTTAGGAGGGGCGGAGATGGCTACACCTTC. The encoded protein is CASSYSLRRGGDGYTF.

The sample holds one count of this clonotype. One end of the junction does not line up with germline, which may come from a read error. The chain combines TRBV28 with TRBJ1-1, with unresolved D. The CDR3 runs 14 residues. Germline V gene lookup returns CDR1 MDHEN and CDR2 SYDVKM. CDR3 DNA: TGTGCCAGCAGTACCCATGGACGGAACACTGAGGCTTTCTTT. The encoded protein is CASSTHGRNTEAFF. Variable domain in full (rest from reference TRBV28 and TRBJ1-1): DVKVTQSSRYLVKRTGEKVFLECVQDMDHENMFWYRQDPGLGLRLIYFSYDVKMKEKGDIPEGYSVSREKKERFSLILESASTNQTSMYLCASSTHGRNTEAFFGQGTRLTVV.

This clonotype appeared many times. This sequence joins TRBV7-9 and TRBJ1-4; 7 bases match TRBD1. The trim removed 5 bases at V and 8 bases at J, leaving 11 bases unmatched. CDR1 and CDR2 from the germline V gene are SEHNR and FQNEAQ (reference sequence). The CDR3 extends over 15 amino acids. CDR3 protein: CASSLTEGAVEKLFF. The CDR3 DNA follows: TGTGCCAGCAGCCTAACGGAGGGGGCAGTCGAAAAACTGTTTTTT.

There are many counts of this clonotype. The chain recombines TRBV11-2 with TRBJ1-2, with 7 bases identical to TRBD1. Germline CDR1 is SGHAT and CDR2 is FQNNGV. Trimming removed 4 bases from V and 8 bases from J; junction bases left unmatched: 7. The CDR3 contains 13 residues. CDR3 region: CASSSGQVRGYTF. CDR3 bases: TGTGCCAGCAGCTCCGGACAGGTTAGAGGCTACACCTTC.

This clonotype was seen many times. The chain joins TRBV29-1 to TRBJ2-3, with unresolved D. V was trimmed by 7 bases and J by 5 bases, leaving 10 bases between them. In germline, CDR1 is SQVTM, CDR2 ANQGSEA. This CDR3 comprises 11 residues. CDR3: CSGNWVDTQYF. CDR3 in DNA: TGCAGCGGAAACTGGGTAGATACGCAGTATTTT.

This chain joins TRBV12-3 or TRBV12-4 and TRBJ1-2; 8 nucleotides match TRBD1. With V trimmed by 5 bases and J by 4 bases, 9 bases remained unmatched. The CDR3 is made up of 15 amino acids. In DNA, the CDR3 is TGTGCCAGCAGTCACACGACAGGGGTCGCCTATGGCTACACCTTC. As protein: CASSHTTGVAYGYTF.

This clonotype was detected many times. The J gene is TRBJ2-7, the V gene TRBV6-1; TRBD1 aligns across 10 bases. J was trimmed by 4 bases and V by 8 bases; bases with no gene match: 5. The germline gives CDR1 MNHNS, CDR2 SASEGT. This CDR3 is 13 amino acids long. In DNA form, the CDR3 reads TGTGCCAGCGCGAGGGACAGGGGTTACGAGCAGTACTTC. Translation gives CASARDRGYEQYF.

This clonotype was seen repeatedly, ten times or more. The chain has TRBV5-6 and TRBJ2-5; 9 positions match TRBD2. The CDR3 is 15 amino acids. With V trimmed by 3 bases and J by 4 bases, 7 bases remained unmatched. Germline CDR1 and CDR2: SGHDT and YYEEEE. CDR3 sequence (DNA): TGTGCCAGCAGCTCCGCGGGGGGGCCCACAGAGACCCAGTACTTC. Amino acid sequence: CASSSAGGPTETQYF.

The CDR3 sequence is CAISESVDNGYTF. In DNA, the CDR3 is TGTGCCATCAGTGAGTCCGTCGACAATGGCTACACCTTC. The chain links TRBV10-3 to TRBJ1-2; D ambiguous. This CDR3 is 13 amino acids long. The V end was cut by 0 bases, the J end by 6 bases, with 8 bases between. Germline CDR1 and CDR2: ENHRY and SYGVKD.

This clonotype was seen only a few times. The V call is TRBV6-5, the J call TRBJ1-3, with TRBD1 as a possible D gene (5 bases). The V end lost 0 bases, the J end lost 4 bases, and 10 bases lay between the germline ends. The CDR3 runs 15 residues. The germline V gene encodes CDR1 MNHEY and CDR2 SVGAGI. CDR3 region: CASSYSAGSGNTIYF. The CDR3 DNA is TGTGCCAGCAGTTACTCGGCAGGGTCAGGAAACACCATATATTTT.